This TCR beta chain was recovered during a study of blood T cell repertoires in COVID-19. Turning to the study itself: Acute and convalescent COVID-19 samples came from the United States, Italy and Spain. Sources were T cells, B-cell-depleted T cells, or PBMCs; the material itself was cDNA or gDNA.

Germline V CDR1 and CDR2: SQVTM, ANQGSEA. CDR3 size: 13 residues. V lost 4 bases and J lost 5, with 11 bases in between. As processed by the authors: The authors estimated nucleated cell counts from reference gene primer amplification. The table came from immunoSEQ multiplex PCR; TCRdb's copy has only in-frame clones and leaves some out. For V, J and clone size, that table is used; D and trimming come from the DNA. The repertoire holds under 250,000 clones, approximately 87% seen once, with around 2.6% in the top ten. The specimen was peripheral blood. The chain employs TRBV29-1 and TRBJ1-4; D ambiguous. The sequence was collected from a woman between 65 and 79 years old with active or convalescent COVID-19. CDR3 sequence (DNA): TGCAGCGTTGGGGCAGCCAACAATGAAAAACTGTTTTTT. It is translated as CSVGAANNEKLFF.